These T cell receptor beta chains were read from a single sample in a study of shared clonotypes between healthy human individuals. The protocol was immunoSEQ multiplex PCR, while the TCRdb copy is restricted to in-frame clones and leaves out a portion. The repertoire holds roughly 890,000 clones, 85% to 95% seen once, with about 24% in the top ten. The material sequenced was naive CD8+ T cells sorted from blood. The receptors shown here come from a young man in good health. Each CDR3 is given with its conserved first and last residue. Each record gives: clone size, J gene, CDR3 length, V gene, D gene, CDR3 protein, CDR3 DNA. The D gene is left open where the match is weak. Clone size appears in some rows only: once, few, many, or a class for an expanded clone.

>few|TRBJ1-5|13|TRBV9|-
CASSPSSGQPQHF
TGTGCCAGCAGTCCGTCTTCGGGACAGCCCCAGCATTTT
>-|TRBJ2-7|13|TRBV29-1|-
CSVVLRRTYEQYF
TGCAGCGTTGTCCTTAGGCGGACCTACGAGCAGTACTTC
>-|TRBJ2-3|18|TRBV11-3|-
CASSPGLRLGRQSGTQYF
TGTGCCAGCAGCCCCGGCCTACGTCTAGGGCGGCAAAGCGGTACGCAGTATTTT
>-|TRBJ2-7|10|TRBV29-1|-
CSVDNGEQYF
TGCAGCGTTGATAATGGGGAGCAGTACTTC
>-|TRBJ2-1|13|TRBV7-6|-
CASSLSTRRGRFF
TGTGCCAGCAGCTTATCTACGCGGAGAGGGCGGTTCTTC
>-|TRBJ1-2|14|TRBV28|-
CASSFDNPTYGYTF
TGTGCCAGCAGTTTCGATAACCCTACCTATGGCTACACCTTC
>-|TRBJ2-7|14|TRBV7-8|-
CASSFVVSSYEQYF
TGTGCCAGCAGCTTTGTCGTTAGCTCCTACGAGCAGTACTTC
>-|TRBJ2-3|15|TRBV4-1|-
CASSHFWPGLDTQYF
TGCGCCAGCAGCCATTTCTGGCCGGGACTAGATACGCAGTATTTT
>once|TRBJ2-1|15|TRBV6-5|TRBD2
CASYVREGSYNEQFF
TGTGCCAGCTACGTGCGGGAGGGGTCCTACAATGAGCAGTTCTTC
>-|TRBJ2-5|16|TRBV9|-
CASSAGGGGHQETQYF
TGTGCCAGCAGCGCCGGGGGAGGGGGCCACCAAGAGACCCAGTACTTC
>-|TRBJ2-5|16|TRBV27|TRBD1
CASSRGFDRVGETQYF
TGTGCCAGCAGTAGGGGGTTCGACAGGGTCGGGGAGACCCAGTACTTC
>-|TRBJ2-3|13|TRBV6-5|-
CASSYLQTDTQYF
TGTGCCAGCAGTTACCTACAAACAGATACGCAGTATTTT
>-|TRBJ2-7|15|TRBV30|TRBD1
CAWSVPGQGAIEQYF
TGTGCCTGGAGTGTACCGGGACAGGGGGCGATCGAGCAGTACTTC
>once|TRBJ2-7|12|TRBV4-3|TRBD1
CASSWDRGEQYF
TGCGCCAGCAGCTGGGACAGGGGCGAGCAGTACTTC
>once|TRBJ2-1|15|TRBV29-1|-
CSVEDPGWVSHEQFF
TGCAGCGTTGAAGATCCCGGGTGGGTATCCCATGAGCAGTTCTTC
>-|TRBJ2-5|13|TRBV10-1|-
CASSEGQQETQYF
TGCGCCAGCAGTGAGGGGCAGCAAGAGACCCAGTACTTC
>-|TRBJ1-1|15|TRBV29-1|TRBD1
CSAPIRTGGNTEAFF
TGCAGCGCTCCCATTCGGACAGGGGGGAACACTGAAGCTTTCTTT